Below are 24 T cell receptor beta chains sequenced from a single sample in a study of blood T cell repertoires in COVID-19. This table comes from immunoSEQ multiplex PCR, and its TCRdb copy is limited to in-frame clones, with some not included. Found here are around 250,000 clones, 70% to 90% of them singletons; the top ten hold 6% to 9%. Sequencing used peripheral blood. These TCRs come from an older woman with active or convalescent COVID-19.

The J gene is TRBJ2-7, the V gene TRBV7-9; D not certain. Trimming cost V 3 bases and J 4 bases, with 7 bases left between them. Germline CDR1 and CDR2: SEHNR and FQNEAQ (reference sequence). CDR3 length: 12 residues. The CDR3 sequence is CASSLRSYEQYF. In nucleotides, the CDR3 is TGTGCCAGCAGCTTGAGGTCTTACGAGCAGTACTTC.

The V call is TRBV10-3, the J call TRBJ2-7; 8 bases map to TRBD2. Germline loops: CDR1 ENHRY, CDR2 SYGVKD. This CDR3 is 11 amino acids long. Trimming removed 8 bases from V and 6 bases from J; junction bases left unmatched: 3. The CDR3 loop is CAIAGGVEQYF. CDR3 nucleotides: TGTGCCATCGCGGGGGGAGTCGAGCAGTACTTC.

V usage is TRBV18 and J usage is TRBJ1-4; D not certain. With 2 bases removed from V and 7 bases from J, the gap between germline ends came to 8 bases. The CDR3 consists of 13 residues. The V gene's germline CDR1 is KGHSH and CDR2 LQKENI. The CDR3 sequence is CASSPGRSEKLFF. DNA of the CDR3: TGTGCCAGCTCACCAGGGAGGAGTGAAAAACTGTTTTTT.

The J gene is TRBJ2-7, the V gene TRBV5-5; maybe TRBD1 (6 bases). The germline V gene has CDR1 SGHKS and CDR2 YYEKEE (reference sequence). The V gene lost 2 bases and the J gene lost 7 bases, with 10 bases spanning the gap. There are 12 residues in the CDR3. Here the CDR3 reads CASSFTTGEQYF. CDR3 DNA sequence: TGTGCCAGCAGCTTTACGACAGGAGAGCAGTACTTC.

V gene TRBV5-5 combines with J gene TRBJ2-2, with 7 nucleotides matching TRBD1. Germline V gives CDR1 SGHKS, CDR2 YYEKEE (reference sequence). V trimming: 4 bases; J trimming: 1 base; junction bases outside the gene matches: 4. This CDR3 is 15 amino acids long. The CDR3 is CASSIRTGNTGELFF. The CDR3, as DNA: TGTGCCAGCAGCATCAGGACAGGGAACACCGGGGAGCTGTTTTTT.

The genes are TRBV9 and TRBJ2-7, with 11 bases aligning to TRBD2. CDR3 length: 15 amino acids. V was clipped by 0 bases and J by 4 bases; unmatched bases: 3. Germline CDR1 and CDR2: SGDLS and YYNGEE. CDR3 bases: TGTGCCAGCAGCGTAGGGGGACTAGCGGAGTACGAGCAGTACTTC. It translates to CASSVGGLAEYEQYF.

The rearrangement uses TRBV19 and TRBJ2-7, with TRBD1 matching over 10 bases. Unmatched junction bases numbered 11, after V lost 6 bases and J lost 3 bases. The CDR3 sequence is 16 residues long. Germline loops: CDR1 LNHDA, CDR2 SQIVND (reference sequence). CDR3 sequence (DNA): TGTGCCAGTAGCATCCGGGACAGGGGTCCATTCTACGAGCAGTACTTC. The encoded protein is CASSIRDRGPFYEQYF.

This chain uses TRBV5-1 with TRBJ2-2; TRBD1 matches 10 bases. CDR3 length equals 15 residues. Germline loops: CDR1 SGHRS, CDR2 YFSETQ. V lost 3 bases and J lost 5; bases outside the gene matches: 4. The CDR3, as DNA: TGCGCCAGCAGCTGGGACAGGGGAGGAACCGGGGAGCTGTTTTTT. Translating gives CASSWDRGGTGELFF. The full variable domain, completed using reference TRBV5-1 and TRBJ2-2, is KAGVTQTPRYLIKTRGQQVTLSCSPISGHRSVSWYQQTPGQGLQFLFEYFSETQRNKGNFPGRFSGRQFSNSRSEMNVSTLELGDSALYLCASSWDRGGTGELFFGEGSRLTVL.

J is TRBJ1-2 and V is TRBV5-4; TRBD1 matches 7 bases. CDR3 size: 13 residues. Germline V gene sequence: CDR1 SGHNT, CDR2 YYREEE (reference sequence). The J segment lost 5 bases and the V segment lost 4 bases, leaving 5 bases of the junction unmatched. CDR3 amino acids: CASSLDRRYGYTF. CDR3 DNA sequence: TGTGCCAGCAGCCTGGACAGGCGGTATGGCTACACCTTC.

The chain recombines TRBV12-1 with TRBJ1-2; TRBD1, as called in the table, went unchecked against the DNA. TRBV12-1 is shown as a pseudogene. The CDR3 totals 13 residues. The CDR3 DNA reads TGTGCCAGCAGCCAACGGACAGGGAATGGCTACACCTTC. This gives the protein CASSQRTGNGYTF.

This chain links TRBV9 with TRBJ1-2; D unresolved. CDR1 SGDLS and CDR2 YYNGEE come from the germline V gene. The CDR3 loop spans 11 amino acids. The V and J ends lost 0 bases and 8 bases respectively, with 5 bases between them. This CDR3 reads CASSVASGYTF. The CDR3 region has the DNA TGTGCCAGCAGCGTAGCGTCGGGCTACACCTTC.

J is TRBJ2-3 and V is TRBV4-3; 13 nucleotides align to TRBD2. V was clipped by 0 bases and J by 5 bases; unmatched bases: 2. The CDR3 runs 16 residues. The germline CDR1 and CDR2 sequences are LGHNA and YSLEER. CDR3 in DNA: TGCGCCAGCAGCCAAGAATGGACTAGCGGGGGAGATACGCAGTATTTT. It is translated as CASSQEWTSGGDTQYF.

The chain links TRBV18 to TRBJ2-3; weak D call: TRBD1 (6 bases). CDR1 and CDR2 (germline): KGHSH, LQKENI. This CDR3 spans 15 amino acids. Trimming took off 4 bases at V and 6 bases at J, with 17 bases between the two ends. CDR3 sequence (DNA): TGTGCCAGCTCACAGACAGGTGCCTCTTGGGATACGCAGTATTTT. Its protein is CASSQTGASWDTQYF.

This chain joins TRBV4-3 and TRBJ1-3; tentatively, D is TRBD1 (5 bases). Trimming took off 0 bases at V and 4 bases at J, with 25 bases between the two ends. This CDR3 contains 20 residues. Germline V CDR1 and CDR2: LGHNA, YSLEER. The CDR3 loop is CASSQDIWGVVDPLGNTIYF. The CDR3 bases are TGCGCCAGCAGCCAAGATATATGGGGGGTCGTGGATCCTCTCGGAAACACCATATATTTT.

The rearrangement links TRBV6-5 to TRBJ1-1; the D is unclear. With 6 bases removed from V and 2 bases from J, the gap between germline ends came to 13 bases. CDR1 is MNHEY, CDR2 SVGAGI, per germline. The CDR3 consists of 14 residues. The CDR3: CASSPLLENTEAFF. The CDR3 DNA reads TGTGCCAGCAGCCCACTATTAGAAAACACTGAAGCTTTCTTT.

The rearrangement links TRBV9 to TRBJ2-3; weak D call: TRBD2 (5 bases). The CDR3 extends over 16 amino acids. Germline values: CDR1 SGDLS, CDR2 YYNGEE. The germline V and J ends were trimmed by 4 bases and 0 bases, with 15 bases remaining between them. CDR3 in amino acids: CASSPRAGGSTDTQYF. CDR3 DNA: TGTGCCAGCAGCCCGCGGGCAGGCGGGAGCACAGATACGCAGTATTTT.

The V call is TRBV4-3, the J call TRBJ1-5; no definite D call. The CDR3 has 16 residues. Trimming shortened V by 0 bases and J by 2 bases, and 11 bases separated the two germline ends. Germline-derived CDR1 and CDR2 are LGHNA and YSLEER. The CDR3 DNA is TGCGCCAGCAGCCAAGACAGCTCCCGGGGCAATCAGCCCCAGCATTTT. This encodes CASSQDSSRGNQPQHF.

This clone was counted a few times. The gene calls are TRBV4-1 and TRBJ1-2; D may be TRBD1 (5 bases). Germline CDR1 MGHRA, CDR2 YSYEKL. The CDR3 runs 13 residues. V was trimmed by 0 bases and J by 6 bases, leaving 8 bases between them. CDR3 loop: CASSQDRVNGYTF. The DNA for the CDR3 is TGCGCCAGCAGCCAAGACAGGGTAAATGGCTACACCTTC.

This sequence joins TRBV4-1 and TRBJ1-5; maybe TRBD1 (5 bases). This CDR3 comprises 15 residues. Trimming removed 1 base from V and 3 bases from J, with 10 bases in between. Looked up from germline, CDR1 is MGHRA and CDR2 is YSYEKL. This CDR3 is CASSQGTHDNQPQHF. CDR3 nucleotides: TGCGCCAGCAGCCAAGGGACACACGACAATCAGCCCCAGCATTTT.

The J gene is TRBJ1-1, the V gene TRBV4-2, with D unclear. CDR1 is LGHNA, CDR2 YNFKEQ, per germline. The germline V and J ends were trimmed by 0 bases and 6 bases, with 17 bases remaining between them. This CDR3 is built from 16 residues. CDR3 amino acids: CASSQDWKRSKAEAFF. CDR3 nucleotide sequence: TGTGCCAGCAGCCAAGATTGGAAACGGAGTAAGGCTGAAGCTTTCTTT.

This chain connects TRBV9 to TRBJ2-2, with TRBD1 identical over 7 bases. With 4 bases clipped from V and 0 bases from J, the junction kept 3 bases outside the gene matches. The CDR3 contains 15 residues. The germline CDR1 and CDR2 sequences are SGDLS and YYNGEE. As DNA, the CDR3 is TGTGCCAGCAGCCCTGGGACAGCGAACACCGGGGAGCTGTTTTTT. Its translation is CASSPGTANTGELFF.

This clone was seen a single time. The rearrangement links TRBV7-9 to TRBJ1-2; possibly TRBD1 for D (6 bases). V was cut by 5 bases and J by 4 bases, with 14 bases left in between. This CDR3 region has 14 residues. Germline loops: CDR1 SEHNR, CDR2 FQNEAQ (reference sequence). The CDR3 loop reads CASSTGTLLYGYTF. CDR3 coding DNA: TGTGCCAGCAGCACAGGGACCCTACTCTATGGCTACACCTTC.

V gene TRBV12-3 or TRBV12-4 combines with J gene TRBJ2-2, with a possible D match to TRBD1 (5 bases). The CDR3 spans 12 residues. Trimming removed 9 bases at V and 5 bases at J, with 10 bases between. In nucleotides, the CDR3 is TGTGCCAGGAAGGGGCCTACCGGGGAGCTGTTTTTT. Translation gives CARKGPTGELFF.

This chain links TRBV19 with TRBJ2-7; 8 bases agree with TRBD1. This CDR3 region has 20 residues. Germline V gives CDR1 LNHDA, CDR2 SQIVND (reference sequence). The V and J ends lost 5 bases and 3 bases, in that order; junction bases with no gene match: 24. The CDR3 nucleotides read TGTGCCAGTAGTCCACGGACAGGGCGAGGCGGCAGGCCAGGGTACTACGAGCAGTACTTC. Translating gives CASSPRTGRGGRPGYYEQYF. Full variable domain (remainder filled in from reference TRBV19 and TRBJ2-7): DGGITQSPKYLFRKEGQNVTLSCEQNLNHDAMYWYRQDPGQGLRLIYYSQIVNDFQKGDIAEGYSVSREKKESFPLTVTSAQKNPTAFYLCASSPRTGRGGRPGYYEQYFGPGTRLTVT.